One sample yielded the 27 T cell receptor beta chains listed below, sequenced in a study of blood T cell repertoires in COVID-19. The protocol was immunoSEQ multiplex PCR, while the TCRdb copy is restricted to in-frame clones and leaves out a portion. The profile shows approximately 10,000 clones, about 90% of them singletons. Specimen: peripheral blood. The receptors derive from a human donor in a cohort sampled during active COVID-19.

This sequence joins TRBV6-5 and TRBJ1-5; D call uncertain. Germline CDR1 is MNHEY and CDR2 is SVGAGI. Trimming stripped 0 bases from V and 7 bases from J, with 7 bases between. The CDR3 covers 13 residues. The CDR3 protein is CASSYSKRQPQHF. The CDR3, as DNA: TGTGCCAGCAGTTACTCGAAGCGCCAGCCCCAGCATTTT.

This clone appeared a single time. The genes are TRBV7-2 and TRBJ2-3; D gene ambiguous. V was trimmed by 1 base and J by 1 base, leaving 21 bases between them. Germline V CDR1 and CDR2: SGHTA, FQGNSA. This CDR3 has 19 residues. The CDR3 DNA reads TGTGCCAGCAGCTTAGATGGGTCGGTGGGCTCTCTTGGCACAGATACGCAGTATTTT. It is translated as CASSLDGSVGSLGTDTQYF.

CDR3 DNA sequence: TGTGCCAGCAGTTTCGGCGGGGGGCCCCAAGAGACCCAGTACTTC. Translating gives CASSFGGGPQETQYF. The chain couples TRBV27 to TRBJ2-5; 8 bases align to TRBD2. V lost 3 bases to trimming and J lost 1 base; unmatched junction nucleotides: 4. The CDR3 consists of 15 residues. Germline CDR1 reads MNHEY; CDR2 reads SMNVEV (reference sequence).

V usage is TRBV19 and J usage is TRBJ2-2, with TRBD2 matching over 8 bases. CDR1 LNHDA and CDR2 SQIVND come from the germline V gene (reference sequence). The junction had 18 bases not matched to a gene; V was cut back by 7 bases and J by 5 bases. This CDR3 is 18 amino acids long. CDR3 nucleotides: TGTGCCAGTAACGCCGGGGGCGGACTAGCCCTAAGAACCGGGGAGCTGTTTTTT. Amino acid sequence: CASNAGGGLALRTGELFF.

The chain uses TRBV5-1 and TRBJ2-7, with TRBD1 matching over 8 bases. The ends lost 0 bases at V and 5 bases at J; junction bases unmatched: 7. The CDR3 consists of 15 residues. From germline, CDR1 is SGHRS and CDR2 YFSETQ. CDR3 DNA sequence: TGCGCCAGCAGCTTGGCACAGGGGGGACGGGACGAGCAGTACTTC. This sequence encodes CASSLAQGGRDEQYF.

Of note for this clone: The sample carries other DNA sequences with the same CDR3. The chain is built from TRBV25-1 and TRBJ2-3, with D possibly matching TRBD2 (6 bases). Deletions cut 2 bases from V and 0 bases from J, with 12 bases between. Looked up from germline, CDR1 is MGHDK and CDR2 is SYGVNS. The CDR3 contains 16 residues. In nucleotides, the CDR3 is TGTGCCAGCAGTGAAGGTCTAGCGCTGAGCACAGATACGCAGTATTTT. Its protein is CASSEGLALSTDTQYF.

This chain connects TRBV7-9 to TRBJ1-1; D not resolved. CDR3 length equals 15 residues. Germline V gene sequence: CDR1 SEHNR, CDR2 FQNEAQ (reference sequence). Trimming cost V 3 bases and J 1 base, with 12 bases left between them. The CDR3 coding sequence is TGTGCCAGCAGCTTGGTTACAGACAAGAACACTGAAGCTTTCTTT. This translates into CASSLVTDKNTEAFF.

The CDR3 is CASSSSGRENNEQFF. The CDR3 region has the DNA TGTGCCAGCAGCTCCAGCGGGAGGGAGAACAATGAGCAGTTCTTC. J is TRBJ2-1 and V is TRBV11-2; 10 nucleotides agree with TRBD2. This CDR3 has 15 amino acids. CDR1 is SGHAT and CDR2 is FQNNGV in the germline V gene. Trimming took 4 bases from V and 5 from J; bases not matched to a gene: 5. The full variable domain, its missing parts supplied by reference TRBV11-2 and TRBJ2-1, is EAGVAQSPRYKIIEKRQSVAFWCNPISGHATLYWYQQILGQGPKLLIQFQNNGVVDDSQLPKDRFSAERLKGVDSTLKIQPAKLEDSAVYLCASSSSGRENNEQFFGPGTRLTVL.

The CDR3 is CASSLTAGRYEQYF. The CDR3 DNA is TGTGCCAGCAGCTTAACCGCGGGCAGGTACGAGCAGTACTTC. This sequence joins TRBV11-2 and TRBJ2-7, with a weak D call TRBD2 (5 bases). CDR3 size: 14 residues. The V gene lost 2 bases and the J gene lost 4 bases, with 12 bases spanning the gap. Per the germline V gene, CDR1 is SGHAT and CDR2 is FQNNGV. The full variable domain, with the rest looked up from reference TRBV11-2 and TRBJ2-7, is EAGVAQSPRYKIIEKRQSVAFWCNPISGHATLYWYQQILGQGPKLLIQFQNNGVVDDSQLPKDRFSAERLKGVDSTLKIQPAKLEDSAVYLCASSLTAGRYEQYFGPGTRLTVT.

The chain has TRBV10-1 and TRBJ2-1; 10 bases fit TRBD2. The CDR3 totals 14 residues. With 7 bases clipped from V and 6 bases from J, the junction kept 6 bases outside the gene matches. The germline gives CDR1 WNHNN, CDR2 SYGVQD (reference sequence). In nucleotides, the CDR3 is TGCGCCAGCAAAGCGGGAGGGCCAGGCAATGAGCAGTTCTTC. This codes for CASKAGGPGNEQFF.

This rearrangement joins TRBV27 to TRBJ2-1; 10 nucleotides align to TRBD2. V lost 5 bases to trimming and J lost 2 bases; unmatched junction nucleotides: 3. The CDR3 loop spans 15 amino acids. Germline V gives CDR1 MNHEY, CDR2 SMNVEV (reference sequence). The CDR3 nucleotides are TGTGCCAGCAGTCTAGCGGGAGACACCTACAATGAGCAGTTCTTC. Translated, it gives CASSLAGDTYNEQFF.

The chain recombines TRBV11-3 with TRBJ2-7; TRBD1 might be the D (7 bases). CDR1 SGHNT and CDR2 YENEEA come from the germline V gene. The length of the CDR3 is 15 residues. Trimming removed 6 bases at V and 0 bases at J, with 15 bases between. CDR3 residues: CASRDYRGFSYEQYF. The CDR3 DNA reads TGTGCCAGCAGGGACTACAGGGGATTCTCCTACGAGCAGTACTTC.

The rearrangement joins TRBV2 to TRBJ2-7; unclear D gene. This CDR3 contains 15 residues. The germline V and J ends were trimmed by 1 base and 2 bases, with 12 bases remaining between them. Germline lookup yields CDR1 SNHLY and CDR2 FYNNEI. This CDR3 is CASSEGGLGTYEQYF. The CDR3 DNA follows: TGTGCCAGCAGTGAAGGAGGTTTGGGTACCTACGAGCAGTACTTC.

CDR3 amino acids: CSVEEGYNTEAFF. The CDR3 DNA sequence: TGCAGCGTTGAGGAGGGTTACAACACTGAAGCTTTCTTT. The chain uses TRBV29-1 and TRBJ1-1, with D hard to call. CDR1 and CDR2 from the germline V gene are SQVTM and ANQGSEA. The V end was cut by 3 bases, the J end by 2 bases, with 10 bases between. This CDR3 has 13 residues. Using reference TRBV29-1 and TRBJ1-1 for the parts outside the CDR3, the full variable domain is SAVISQKPSRDICQRGTSLTIQCQVDSQVTMMFWYRQQPGQSLTLIATANQGSEATYESGFVIDKFPISRPNLTFSTLTVSNMSPEDSSIYLCSVEEGYNTEAFFGQGTRLTVV.

The gene calls are TRBV2 and TRBJ1-4, with 8 bases identical to TRBD1. Germline CDR1 and CDR2: SNHLY and FYNNEI. V trimming: 6 bases; J trimming: 7 bases; junction bases outside the gene matches: 4. CDR3 size: 13 residues. The CDR3 here is CASREDRAEKLFF. The CDR3, as DNA: TGTGCCAGCAGGGAGGACAGGGCTGAAAAACTGTTTTTT.

This sequence joins TRBV28 and TRBJ1-5; D not resolved. Trimming took off 6 bases at V and 11 bases at J, with 14 bases between the two ends. The CDR3 has 12 amino acids. Germline V CDR1 and CDR2: MDHEN, SYDVKM. Here the CDR3 reads CASSSVPGAQHF. The CDR3 DNA reads TGTGCCAGCAGCTCCGTTCCCGGGGCCCAGCATTTT. The full variable domain, rest sourced from reference TRBV28 and TRBJ1-5, is DVKVTQSSRYLVKRTGEKVFLECVQDMDHENMFWYRQDPGLGLRLIYFSYDVKMKEKGDIPEGYSVSREKKERFSLILESASTNQTSMYLCASSSVPGAQHFGDGTRLSIL.

The J gene is TRBJ2-4, the V gene TRBV27; 7 bases agree with TRBD2. Germline CDR1 MNHEY, CDR2 SMNVEV (reference sequence). J gave up 3 bases and V 7 bases, and 3 bases lay outside the gene matches. The CDR3 is made up of 13 amino acids. Written as DNA, the CDR3 is TGTGCCAGCACGCGGGAGCGCAAAAACATTCAGTACTTC. It translates to CASTRERKNIQYF.

The chain joins TRBV6-2 or TRBV6-3 to TRBJ2-5; D not certain. The CDR3 spans 13 residues. CDR1 and CDR2 from the germline V gene are MNHEY and SVGEGT. Trimming took 5 bases from V and 2 from J, leaving 9 bases between them. The CDR3 DNA sequence: TGTGCCAGCAGTCGATTGGAGCAAGAGACCCAGTACTTC. It translates to CASSRLEQETQYF.

V is TRBV9 and J is TRBJ2-3; 10 nucleotides match TRBD2. Germline CDR1 and CDR2: SGDLS and YYNGEE. The CDR3 runs to 20 residues. V lost 0 bases and J lost 5; bases outside the gene matches: 18. The CDR3 here is CASSVALGSGRALDIDTQYF. In DNA form, the CDR3 reads TGTGCCAGCAGCGTAGCCCTCGGGAGCGGGAGGGCCCTCGATATAGATACGCAGTATTTT.

The CDR3 nucleotides read TGTGCCAGCAGTCTGTCGGGACAGGGTTATCAGCCCCAGCATTTT. Translated: CASSLSGQGYQPQHF. The gene calls are TRBV28 and TRBJ1-5; 9 bases are shared with TRBD1. CDR3 length equals 15 residues. Losses at the gene ends were 5 bases for V and 5 bases for J; bases not matched to a gene: 7. The germline V gene encodes CDR1 MDHEN and CDR2 SYDVKM.

The chain recombines TRBV29-1 with TRBJ2-1; TRBD2 aligns across 14 bases. CDR3 length equals 14 residues. Germline assignment: CDR1 SQVTM and CDR2 ANQGSEA. V trimming: 6 bases; J trimming: 5 bases; junction bases outside the gene matches: 3. The CDR3 coding sequence is TGCAGCGTGTTGACTAGCGGGAGGGACAATGAGCAGTTCTTC. Its protein is CSVLTSGRDNEQFF.

The chain employs TRBV7-9 and TRBJ1-5; weak D call: TRBD1 (5 bases). This CDR3 is built from 14 residues. V gave up 1 base and J gave up 5 bases, with 9 bases separating them. Germline CDR1 is SEHNR and CDR2 is FQNEAQ (reference sequence). CDR3 coding DNA: TGTGCCAGCAGCTTAGGATTAGGGGATCAGCCCCAGCATTTT. Amino acids: CASSLGLGDQPQHF.

This sequence joins TRBV24-1 and TRBJ1-5; 8 bases agree with TRBD1. The CDR3 spans 12 residues. Germline V gene data show CDR1 as KGHDR and CDR2 as SFDVKD. Losses at the gene ends were 2 bases for V and 14 bases for J; bases not matched to a gene: 4. This CDR3 is CATSDSGGREHF. The CDR3 DNA sequence: TGTGCCACCAGTGATTCAGGGGGCCGGGAGCATTTT.

The V and J genes are TRBV27 and TRBJ2-1; 9 nucleotides line up with TRBD2. The germline V gene encodes CDR1 MNHEY and CDR2 SMNVEV (reference sequence). The CDR3 has 18 residues. V lost 1 base and J lost 8; bases outside the gene matches: 15. This CDR3 reads CASSLYHATSGSGDEQFF. The CDR3 DNA follows: TGTGCCAGCAGTTTATACCATGCGACTAGCGGCTCCGGGGATGAGCAGTTCTTC.

V and J are TRBV19 and TRBJ1-5; TRBD1 is a possible D gene (5 bases). V lost 8 bases, J lost 5 bases, and 10 bases lay in between. The CDR3 length is 12 residues. Germline-derived CDR1 and CDR2 are LNHDA and SQIVND (reference sequence). This CDR3 reads CASRTPDQPQHF. CDR3 bases: TGTGCCAGTCGGACACCCGATCAGCCCCAGCATTTT.

This chain links TRBV7-9 with TRBJ2-7; 8 nucleotides match TRBD1. J gave up 5 bases and V 5 bases, and 5 bases lay outside the gene matches. There are 13 residues in the CDR3. The germline V gene has CDR1 SEHNR and CDR2 FQNEAQ (reference sequence). Written as DNA, the CDR3 is TGTGCCAGCAGCCCCAGGGGGCCCGACGAGCAGTACTTC. Protein product: CASSPRGPDEQYF.

The gene calls are TRBV4-1 and TRBJ2-7; TRBD1 matches 11 bases. Per germline, CDR1 MGHRA and CDR2 YSYEKL. The CDR3 loop spans 17 amino acids. The junction had 9 bases not matched to a gene; V was cut back by 2 bases and J by 3 bases. CDR3: CASSQISGQGAFYEQYF. The CDR3 region has the DNA TGCGCCAGCAGCCAAATATCCGGACAGGGGGCTTTCTACGAGCAGTACTTC.